Each of the 29 T cell receptor beta chains below was sequenced from the same sample in a study of response to subunit inactivated influenza vaccine. From the RT-PCR reads, TCRdb called clonotypes with MiXCR, one entry per CDR3 protein. Of fewer than 600,000 distinct CDR3 sequences in the sample, 7.2% were seen once. The sample was PBMCs from blood, taken less than 30 months after vaccination. These receptors originate from a man aged 45 to 70 who received an inactivated influenza vaccine.

This clonotype was seen ten or more times. The J gene is TRBJ2-1, the V gene TRBV4-1; TRBD1 aligns across 8 bases. V shed 1 base, J shed 7 bases, and the junction held 12 bases outside the gene matches. The CDR3 is 17 residues long. CDR1 MGHRA and CDR2 YSYEKL come from the germline V gene. Written as DNA, the CDR3 is TGCGCCAGCAGCCAAGGATCGCAGGGGGCAATGGGGAATGAGCAGTTCTTC. Protein: CASSQGSQGAMGNEQFF.

The table lists this clonotype with many counts. Compared with germline, one end of the junction differs, possibly owing to a read error. The rearrangement joins TRBV12-3 or TRBV12-4 to TRBJ1-1; TRBD1 matches at 7 bases. This CDR3 has 12 residues. The CDR3, as DNA: TGTGCCAGCAGCCAGGGACAGACTGGAGCTTTCTTT. Its protein is CASSQGQTGAFF.

This clonotype appeared a few times. For the CDR3, the DNA is TGCAGTGCTAGTGCTAGCGCAGATACGCAGTATTTT. Protein sequence: CSASASADTQYF. The chain employs TRBV20-1 and TRBJ2-3; D is possibly TRBD2 (6 bases). Germline V lookup: CDR1 DFQATT, CDR2 SNEGSKA (reference sequence). The V end was cut by 3 bases, the J end by 4 bases, with 8 bases between. This CDR3 comprises 12 residues.

The chain joins TRBV18 to TRBJ2-3; 7 nucleotides match TRBD2. V was clipped by 2 bases and J by 4 bases; unmatched bases: 6. The CDR3 totals 15 residues. In germline, CDR1 is KGHSH, CDR2 LQKENI. For the CDR3, the DNA is TGTGCCAGCTCACCAAGGAGTCTAGCGGCAGATACGCAGTATTTT. It yields the protein CASSPRSLAADTQYF.

The chain joins TRBV12-3 or TRBV12-4 to TRBJ2-7; possible D gene TRBD1, 6 bases. Trimming took off 4 bases at V and 4 bases at J, with 11 bases between the two ends. The CDR3 has 13 residues. The CDR3: CASSSLQGYEQYF. The CDR3 DNA follows: TGTGCCAGCAGTTCCTTACAGGGATACGAGCAGTACTTC.

This clonotype has ten or more counts. V usage is TRBV6-1 and J usage is TRBJ1-2; 10 bases match TRBD1. This CDR3 is 15 amino acids long. Germline assignment: CDR1 MNHNS and CDR2 SASEGT. V gave up 1 base and J gave up 5 bases; unmatched junction bases: 4. This chain's CDR3 is CASSEGTGQGYGYTF. The CDR3 DNA follows: TGTGCCAGCAGTGAAGGAACGGGACAGGGGTATGGCTACACCTTC.

The chain combines TRBV6-2 or TRBV6-3 with TRBJ2-4; the D is unclear. This CDR3 comprises 14 residues. V was trimmed by 6 bases and J by 0 bases, leaving 9 bases between them. Germline CDR1 and CDR2: MNHEY and SVGEGT. The CDR3 here is CASSDTLAKNIQYF. CDR3 in DNA: TGTGCCAGCAGCGATACTCTAGCCAAAAACATTCAGTACTTC.

This clonotype was counted ten times or more. The chain uses TRBV20-1 and TRBJ2-5, with 12 nucleotides matching TRBD2. V gave up 5 bases and J gave up 1 base; unmatched junction bases: 5. Germline CDR1 DFQATT, CDR2 SNEGSKA (reference sequence). The CDR3 is made up of 15 amino acids. The DNA for the CDR3 is TGCAGTGCTCCTCGGACTAGCGGGACCCAAGAGACCCAGTACTTC. This sequence encodes CSAPRTSGTQETQYF.

This chain uses TRBV6-1 with TRBJ1-6; 10 bases line up with TRBD1. Unmatched junction bases numbered 5, after V lost 3 bases and J lost 9 bases. The CDR3 totals 15 residues. Germline V gene lookup returns CDR1 MNHNS and CDR2 SASEGT. CDR3 bases: TGTGCCAGCAGTGAGGCGACAGGGGGCGGTTCACCCCTCCACTTT. Its protein is CASSEATGGGSPLHF.

This rearrangement joins TRBV5-1 to TRBJ2-2; D tentatively reads TRBD1 or TRBD2 (6 bases each). The germline V gene encodes CDR1 SGHRS and CDR2 YFSETQ. There are 15 residues in the CDR3. V dropped 7 bases and J dropped 7 bases, with 20 bases sitting between them. Here the CDR3 DNA reads TGCGCCAGCGGAGGGGGTAGCGCGAGGATCGGGGAGCTGTTTTTT. Translating it yields CASGGGSARIGELFF.

This clonotype has ten or more counts. V is TRBV28 and J is TRBJ1-5; D gene uncertain. The CDR3 runs 12 residues. Germline lookup yields CDR1 MDHEN and CDR2 SYDVKM. The germline V and J ends were trimmed by 5 bases and 4 bases, with 6 bases remaining between them. Here the CDR3 DNA reads TGTGCCAGCAGTCAGGTTAATCAGCCCCAGCATTTT. It yields the protein CASSQVNQPQHF.

This chain connects TRBV11-2 to TRBJ2-1; D may be TRBD2 (5 bases). Germline loops: CDR1 SGHAT, CDR2 FQNNGV. Trimming pared 0 bases from V and 10 bases from J, leaving 10 bases between. The length of the CDR3 is 13 residues. Here the CDR3 DNA reads TGTGCCAGCAGCTTAGATATCCTAGCCGAGCAGTTCTTC. Residues: CASSLDILAEQFF.

This clonotype was detected only a few times. This sequence joins TRBV12-5 and TRBJ2-3, with D perhaps given as TRBD1 or TRBD2 (6 bases each). V was pared by 3 bases and J by 0 bases, with 10 bases between. The CDR3 sequence is 15 residues long. Per germline, CDR1 LGHNT and CDR2 FRNRAP. The CDR3 sequence: CASGLGGMSTDTQYF. CDR3 in DNA: TGTGCTAGTGGTTTAGGGGGGATGAGCACAGATACGCAGTATTTT.

This clonotype was seen more than once but under ten times. The chain joins TRBV7-2 to TRBJ1-2; 9 bases line up with TRBD1. From germline, CDR1 is SGHTA and CDR2 FQGNSA. The trim removed 4 bases at V and 7 bases at J, leaving 7 bases unmatched. The CDR3 is 14 amino acids. CDR3 residues: CASSSRDRVGGYTF. The DNA of the CDR3 is TGTGCCAGCAGCTCCCGGGACAGGGTTGGTGGCTACACCTTC.

CDR3 sequence (DNA): TGTGCCAGCAGCCAGAGGACTAGCGGGAGTTACGAGACCCAGTACTTC. Encoded protein: CASSQRTSGSYETQYF. The chain employs TRBV7-2 and TRBJ2-5; 13 bases agree with TRBD2. Germline-derived CDR1 and CDR2 are SGHTA and FQGNSA. V trimming: 5 bases; J trimming: 5 bases; junction bases outside the gene matches: 8. This CDR3 has 16 amino acids.

This clonotype showed up just a few times. The chain couples TRBV6-5 to TRBJ2-1; D remains unclear. Per germline, CDR1 MNHEY and CDR2 SVGAGI. V was cut by 2 bases and J by 0 bases, with 11 bases left in between. The CDR3 contains 16 residues. CDR3 sequence (DNA): TGTGCCAGCAGTTACATCGGAGCGAGCTCCTACAATGAGCAGTTCTTC. This codes for CASSYIGASSYNEQFF.

This clonotype occurred many times. The genes are TRBV7-9 and TRBJ2-1; D gene ambiguous. CDR1 and CDR2 from the germline V gene are SEHNR and FQNEAQ (reference sequence). V lost 0 bases, J lost 3 bases, and 6 bases lay in between. The length of the CDR3 is 14 residues. CDR3 amino acids: CASSLALSYNEQFF. Written as DNA, the CDR3 is TGTGCCAGCAGCTTAGCTCTCAGCTACAATGAGCAGTTCTTC.

This clonotype was found many times. The chain recombines TRBV10-3 with TRBJ2-5, with 12 bases lining up with TRBD1. Trimming took 0 bases from V and 7 from J; bases not matched to a gene: 9. Looked up from germline, CDR1 is ENHRY and CDR2 is SYGVKD. This CDR3 contains 17 residues. This CDR3 is CAISESVPGQGAGTQYF. The CDR3 region has the DNA TGTGCCATCAGTGAGTCGGTCCCGGGACAGGGGGCTGGGACCCAGTACTTC.

CDR3 in DNA: TGTGCCAGCAGTTACGAGGAGTCTGGGGCCAACGTCCTGACTTTC. Encoded protein: CASSYEESGANVLTF. The V call is TRBV6-2 or TRBV6-3, the J call TRBJ2-6; unclear D gene. The CDR3 covers 15 residues. The V end lost 2 bases, the J end lost 1 base, and 6 bases lay between the germline ends. Germline CDR1 and CDR2: MNHEY and SVGEGT.

This clonotype was picked up a small number of times. The chain couples TRBV6-2 or TRBV6-3 to TRBJ2-1; TRBD1 matches at 12 bases. The ends lost 2 bases at V and 5 bases at J; junction bases unmatched: 7. In germline, CDR1 is MNHEY, CDR2 SVGEGT. This CDR3 comprises 17 residues. The CDR3 bases are TGTGCCAGCAGTTACCGCCCGGGACAGGGGGCTCACAATGAGCAGTTCTTC. Its protein is CASSYRPGQGAHNEQFF.

The table lists this clonotype with a few counts. The chain recombines TRBV7-2 with TRBJ2-3; 8 nucleotides align to TRBD2. Germline loops: CDR1 SGHTA, CDR2 FQGNSA. The CDR3 sequence is 13 residues long. V lost 11 bases to trimming and J lost 3 bases; unmatched junction nucleotides: 7. The CDR3 loop reads CAGREGGTDTQYF. DNA of the CDR3: TGTGCCGGCCGGGAGGGGGGGACAGATACGCAGTATTTT.

The chain links TRBV4-1 to TRBJ2-3; D gene ambiguous. The CDR3 spans 13 residues. Germline assignment: CDR1 MGHRA and CDR2 YSYEKL. V was pared by 0 bases and J by 9 bases, with 10 bases between. CDR3 in DNA: TGCGCCAGCAGCCAAGATGACCGTGCCACGCAGTATTTT. It is translated as CASSQDDRATQYF.

The V and J genes are TRBV25-1 and TRBJ1-3; unclear D gene. CDR3 size: 15 residues. Trimming removed 1 base at V and 3 bases at J, with 10 bases between. Germline V lookup: CDR1 MGHDK, CDR2 SYGVNS. CDR3 nucleotides: TGTGCCAGCAGTGAATCCAGGTGGAATGGAAACACCATATATTTT. Amino acids: CASSESRWNGNTIYF.

This chain uses TRBV20-1 with TRBJ2-2, with 12 nucleotides matching TRBD2. Looked up from germline, CDR1 is DFQATT and CDR2 is SNEGSKA (reference sequence). The V gene end was trimmed by 6 bases and the J gene end by 2 bases; junction bases not matched to a gene: 7. CDR3 length: 16 residues. CDR3 amino acids: CSAPGLAGTNTGELFF. CDR3 nucleotides: TGCAGTGCCCCCGGACTAGCGGGGACCAACACCGGGGAGCTGTTTTTT.

The chain links TRBV11-2 to TRBJ2-2; D is ambiguous. V was clipped by 4 bases and J by 5 bases, with 17 bases between them. There are 16 residues in the CDR3. Germline-derived CDR1 and CDR2 are SGHAT and FQNNGV. Here the CDR3 reads CASSSQPGPATGELFF. CDR3 coding DNA: TGTGCCAGCAGCTCCCAACCCGGGCCCGCGACCGGGGAGCTGTTTTTT.

This clonotype was observed at least ten times. J is TRBJ1-6 and V is TRBV10-3, with D perhaps matching TRBD1 (6 bases). Germline V CDR1 and CDR2: ENHRY, SYGVKD. CDR3 size: 16 residues. V lost 0 bases to trimming and J lost 9 bases, with 15 bases between them. CDR3 DNA sequence: TGTGCCATCAGTGAGTCGATGGGGGGCACGACTTCACCCCTCCACTTT. Its protein product is CAISESMGGTTSPLHF.

The chain couples TRBV11-1 to TRBJ2-7; TRBD1 matches at 7 bases. The V and J ends lost 7 bases and 5 bases, in that order; junction bases with no gene match: 11. The CDR3 extends over 14 amino acids. Germline assignment: CDR1 SGHAT and CDR2 FQDESV (reference sequence). DNA for the CDR3: TGTGCCAGCACCTCTACAGGGGTTGAAAACGAGCAGTACTTC. Translated, it gives CASTSTGVENEQYF.

CDR3 bases: TGTGCCAGCAGCTTAGAGGGACAGGGGTATAGCAATCAGCCCCAGCATTTT. It specifies CASSLEGQGYSNQPQHF. The chain employs TRBV11-2 and TRBJ1-5, with TRBD1 identical over 10 bases. The germline V gene encodes CDR1 SGHAT and CDR2 FQNNGV. With V trimmed by 0 bases and J by 0 bases, 2 bases remained unmatched. CDR3 size: 17 residues.

The chain uses TRBV10-3 and TRBJ2-5; 8 bases are shared with TRBD1. The CDR3 has 14 residues. The V segment lost 10 bases and the J segment 4 bases; nucleotides outside the gene matches: 11. Germline lookup yields CDR1 ENHRY and CDR2 SYGVKD. The CDR3 loop is CATLRDRLTETQYF. DNA for the CDR3: TGTGCCACCCTCCGGGACAGGCTTACAGAGACCCAGTACTTC.